In this sample, the clone carrying this T cell receptor (beta chain) turned up many times. Antigen unknown. This record comes from a study of T cell repertoires in cytomegalovirus infection. General study findings and limits: Cumulative public TCR beta family frequency identified CMV carriers with the relevant HLA. CMV-specific TCR beta clonotypes restricted by HLA-C dominated the ex vivo response.

The germline V gene has CDR1 SGHAT and CDR2 FQNNGV. This CDR3 has 16 amino acids. Trimming shortened V by 4 bases and J by 4 bases, and 19 bases separated the two germline ends. Each CDR3 protein is one row after TCRdb ran MiXCR on the reads. This sample yields some 300,000 distinct CDR3 sequences, of which roughly a sixth are seen a single time; approximately 12% belongs to the top ten. The sequencing sample was made of PBMCs. This receptor was obtained from a human donor in good health (CMV status not recorded). Some clones in this sample may be carry-over from other donors' samples. The gene calls are TRBV11-2 and TRBJ1-2, with D perhaps matching TRBD1 (5 bases). CDR3 in DNA: TGTGCCAGCAGCTCTACGGCAGGGATAAGCCTCTATGGCTACACCTTC. It encodes CASSSTAGISLYGYTF.